A selection of T cell receptor beta chains follows, all from one sample in a study of T cell repertoires in cytomegalovirus infection. TCRdb passed the reads through MiXCR, listing each CDR3 protein once. The sample carries about 700,000 distinct CDR3 sequences, 33% recorded once. Their antigens remain unidentified. This material consisted of cultured PBMCs, taken from culture after CMV antigen stimulation. The receptors were sampled from a human donor in good health (CMV status not recorded). Some clones in this sample may be carry-over from other donors' samples. CDR3s include the opening cysteine and the closing phenylalanine or tryptophan. D genes are given only for firm matches. Not every row has a clone size; where given, it reads once, few, many or a size class.

abundance,v_gene,d_gene,j_gene,CDR3aa,CDR3nt
NA,TRBV12-3/TRBV12-4,TRBD1,TRBJ2-2,CASRDVLLPRTGQNTGELFF,TGTGCCAGCAGAGACGTCCTTCTACCCCGGACAGGACAGAACACCGGGGAGCTGTTTTTT
NA,TRBV20-1,TRBD2,TRBJ2-7,CSAKRGGYEQYF,TGCAGTGCTAAGCGGGGGGGTTACGAGCAGTACTTC
many,TRBV19,TRBD1,TRBJ1-1,CASSIPEGAGEAFF,TGTGCCAGTAGTATCCCGGAGGGGGCTGGTGAAGCTTTCTTT
few,TRBV2,TRBD1,TRBJ2-1,CASTEQGGEQFF,TGTGCCAGCACCGAACAGGGGGGTGAGCAGTTCTTC
NA,TRBV10-3,NA,TRBJ2-7,CAISENPAVGNEQYF,TGTGCCATCAGTGAGAATCCAGCGGTAGGGAACGAGCAGTACTTC
many,TRBV7-8,NA,TRBJ2-2,CASSVGVELFF,TGTGCCAGCAGCGTGGGGGTGGAGCTGTTTTTT
NA,TRBV19,TRBD2,TRBJ2-1,CASSRAAGGYYNEQFF,TGTGCCAGTAGTAGGGCCGCGGGAGGTTACTACAATGAGCAGTTCTTC
NA,TRBV7-9,NA,TRBJ2-7,CASSYPGWRAEQYF,TGTGCCAGCAGCTACCCGGGGTGGAGGGCCGAGCAGTACTTC
few,TRBV6-2/TRBV6-3,NA,TRBJ1-1,CASTSSGKTPEAFF,TGTGCCAGCACATCGTCAGGGAAAACTCCTGAAGCTTTCTTT
many,TRBV7-2,NA,TRBJ1-2,CASSLGGEGDGYTF,TGTGCCAGCAGCTTAGGGGGGGAAGGGGATGGCTACACCTTC
NA,TRBV29-1,TRBD2,TRBJ2-1,CSVRPGLAANNEQFF,TGCAGCGTCCGACCCGGACTAGCGGCTAACAATGAGCAGTTCTTC
few,TRBV7-2,TRBD2,TRBJ2-7,CASSLPHLAGVVEQYF,TGTGCCAGCAGCTTACCCCACCTAGCGGGAGTCGTCGAGCAGTACTTC
many,TRBV7-9,NA,TRBJ1-3,CASSLRGSPGNTIYF,TGTGCCAGCAGCTTAAGGGGCTCTCCTGGAAACACCATATATTTT
NA,TRBV19,TRBD1,TRBJ1-6,CASSSGYRGNSPLHF,TGTGCCAGTAGTAGTGGATACAGGGGTAATTCACCCCTCCACTTT
NA,TRBV20-1,TRBD2,TRBJ2-1,CSARDMGLVGNEQFF,TGCAGTGCTAGAGATATGGGACTAGTAGGAAATGAGCAGTTCTTC
once,TRBV20-1,NA,TRBJ2-7,CSARVTGWEQYF,TGCAGTGCTAGAGTAACAGGATGGGAGCAGTACTTC
NA,TRBV7-2,NA,TRBJ2-1,CASSGDRYNEQFF,TGTGCCAGCAGCGGTGACAGGTACAATGAGCAGTTCTTC
once,TRBV11-3,TRBD1,TRBJ2-1,CASSFSHRGGDEQFF,TGTGCCAGCTCCTTCTCTCACAGGGGCGGCGATGAGCAGTTCTTC
NA,TRBV19,NA,TRBJ1-5,CASSIDQFYSNQPQHF,TGTGCCAGTAGTATAGATCAATTCTATAGCAATCAGCCCCAGCATTTT
NA,TRBV12-3/TRBV12-4,NA,TRBJ2-3,CASSSTSGRPGLTDTQYF,TGTGCCAGCAGTTCTACTTCGGGGCGCCCGGGACTTACAGATACGCAGTATTTT
few,TRBV7-2,NA,TRBJ1-2,CASSLFSSLPSGYTF,TGTGCCAGCAGCTTATTTTCTAGTCTCCCCAGTGGCTACACCTTC
NA,TRBV2,TRBD1,TRBJ2-3,CASKPGQGSDTQYF,TGTGCCAGCAAACCGGGACAGGGATCCGATACGCAGTATTTT
few,TRBV12-3/TRBV12-4,TRBD2,TRBJ2-3,CASSTLAGAPTDTQYF,TGTGCCAGCAGTACACTAGCGGGGGCCCCCACAGATACGCAGTATTTT
few,TRBV5-4,NA,TRBJ1-2,CASSPTAGTAYGYTF,TGTGCCAGCAGCCCAACCGCCGGGACGGCGTATGGCTACACCTTC
NA,TRBV20-1,NA,TRBJ1-1,CSASTGTNTEAFF,TGCAGTGCTAGCACAGGGACGAACACTGAAGCTTTCTTT
NA,TRBV7-2,NA,TRBJ2-1,CASSPVSSVGEQFF,TGTGCCAGCAGCCCCGTCTCCTCAGTGGGTGAGCAGTTCTTC